This TCR beta chain was profiled in a study of T cells in Graves' hyperthyroidism and ophthalmopathy. Amplification yielded TCR beta CDR3 regions, with RNA transcripts as the source. RT-PCR in the first round (using the HTBI primer set) targeted the TCR CDR3. TCRdb ran MiXCR on the multiplex PCR reads and lists one entry per CDR3 protein. The repertoire has roughly 400,000 distinct CDR3 sequences, roughly 13% of them found once; the top ten carry 25% to 30%. This CDR3 is 14 amino acids long. The germline V gene has CDR1 GTSNPN and CDR2 SVGIG (reference sequence). V was clipped by 5 bases and J by 1 base; unmatched bases: 5. This clonotype was found many times.

This chain joins TRBV30 and TRBJ2-3, with TRBD1 matching over 8 bases. The source of this sequence is a man in his fifties with Graves' ophthalmopathy. The sample was blood. CDR3 nucleotides: TGTGCCTGGGGACAGGGTACCGGCACAGATACGCAGTATTTT. Encoded protein: CAWGQGTGTDTQYF.